The T cell receptor beta chain described here comes from a study of cytomegalovirus exposure and HLA in healthy donors. Study outcomes and limitations: Rare sequences made up most TCRs, while some public TCRs were found in many donors. The records held CMV serostatus as the only immune exposure information. A later examination showed that TCR association rates differed by HLA locus, with DRB1 most and HLA-C fewest.

J gave up 5 bases and V 3 bases, and 7 bases lay outside the gene matches. The CDR3 loop spans 14 amino acids. CDR1 and CDR2 (germline): MGHDK, SYGVNS. Both 60 Vbeta primers and 13 Jbeta primers went into the PCR. TCRdb's copy holds only in-frame clones and misses some; the assay was immunoSEQ multiplex PCR. The sample consists of some 75,000 clones, around 78% of them appearing once. Remarks on this clone: The antigen is not known.

Sequences were obtained from PBMCs. This sequence joins TRBV25-1 and TRBJ2-7; 7 bases agree with TRBD2. The clonotype was recovered from a man between 18 and 29 years old in good health and CMV-seropositive. The CDR3 loop is CASSESGGIHEQYF. The CDR3 nucleotides are TGTGCCAGCAGTGAGTCGGGAGGTATCCACGAGCAGTACTTC.